These 21 T cell receptor beta chains were all obtained from the same sample, sequenced in a study of blood T cells in healthy people across ages. A sample-barcoded 5' primer and a J-beta primer mix were used in a second PCR of roughly 7 to 11 cycles. One entry per CDR3 protein, called by TCRdb with MiXCR from the 5' RACE reads. The table includes 1.2 million to 1.5 million distinct CDR3 sequences, roughly 60% detected once. Sequenced input: blood. Receptor source: a man between 18 and 29 years old in good health.

This chain connects TRBV4-3 to TRBJ1-2; D unclear. Germline CDR1 and CDR2: LGHNA and YSLEER. This CDR3 region has 15 residues. Trimming took off 1 base at V and 2 bases at J, with 11 bases between the two ends. CDR3 DNA: TGCGCCAGCAGCCAAGCGCGTCAGCGAAACTATGGCTACACCTTC. Translation: CASSQARQRNYGYTF.

The chain joins TRBV7-9 to TRBJ1-1; tentatively, D is TRBD1 (6 bases). Germline CDR1 reads SEHNR; CDR2 reads FQNEAQ (reference sequence). V was pared by 4 bases and J by 6 bases, with 15 bases between. The CDR3 contains 14 residues. The CDR3 DNA sequence: TGTGCCAGCAGCTCGGACAGACTATCCCCTGAAGCTTTCTTT. It is translated as CASSSDRLSPEAFF.

This chain links TRBV6-5 with TRBJ2-3; TRBD1 is a possible D gene (5 bases). The CDR3 covers 16 residues. V was shortened by 0 bases and J by 1 base, with 11 bases between the two germline ends. Per the germline V gene, CDR1 is MNHEY and CDR2 is SVGAGI. CDR3 region: CASSYSWTPGTDTQYF. The CDR3 bases are TGTGCCAGCAGTTACTCGTGGACACCAGGCACAGATACGCAGTATTTT.

V gene TRBV5-6 combines with J gene TRBJ2-3, with 7 positions matching TRBD2. The J segment lost 1 base and the V segment lost 2 bases, leaving 7 bases of the junction unmatched. The CDR3 is 16 residues long. Germline CDR1 SGHDT, CDR2 YYEEEE. The CDR3 region has the DNA TGTGCCAGCAGCTTTGGGATCAGCGGGGGCACAGATACGCAGTATTTT. Translating gives CASSFGISGGTDTQYF.

J is TRBJ2-7 and V is TRBV12-3 or TRBV12-4; 9 positions agree with TRBD1. J gave up 5 bases and V 6 bases, and 11 bases lay outside the gene matches. The CDR3 extends over 15 amino acids. The CDR3 loop reads CASSDTGGAIDEQYF. CDR3 sequence (DNA): TGTGCCAGCAGCGATACAGGGGGCGCGATCGACGAGCAGTACTTC.

This chain connects TRBV12-3 or TRBV12-4 to TRBJ2-7; tentatively, D is TRBD1 (5 bases). The CDR3 has 16 amino acids. With 5 bases removed from V and 5 bases from J, the gap between germline ends came to 22 bases. CDR3 sequence (DNA): TGTGCCAGCAGTCCCACCTGGGGCTATTTGATTGACGAGCAGTACTTC. Translated, it gives CASSPTWGYLIDEQYF.

In its sample, this clonotype is medium-sized. The chain combines TRBV10-3 with TRBJ2-4; the D is unclear. The V gene lost 0 bases and the J gene lost 6 bases, with 9 bases spanning the gap. Germline V gene data show CDR1 as ENHRY and CDR2 as SYGVKD. This CDR3 is 14 amino acids long. The CDR3 protein is CAISESGHTNIQYF. CDR3 nucleotide sequence: TGTGCCATCAGTGAGTCCGGGCATACAAACATTCAGTACTTC.

The chain uses TRBV6-6 and TRBJ1-1; 8 bases map to TRBD1. V trimming: 6 bases; J trimming: 3 bases; junction bases outside the gene matches: 6. The CDR3 covers 14 residues. Germline V CDR1 and CDR2: MNHNY, SVGAGI (reference sequence). The CDR3 loop is CASRTRGLDTEAFF. CDR3 in DNA: TGTGCCAGCAGAACCAGGGGGCTCGACACTGAAGCTTTCTTT.

The V call is TRBV27, the J call TRBJ2-7; 9 nucleotides match TRBD2. Per the germline V gene, CDR1 is MNHEY and CDR2 is SMNVEV (reference sequence). This CDR3 contains 15 residues. V trimming: 7 bases; J trimming: 4 bases; junction bases outside the gene matches: 11. The CDR3 loop reads CASKIGSGSTYEQYF. DNA of the CDR3: TGTGCCAGCAAAATTGGTAGCGGGAGTACTTACGAGCAGTACTTC.

The J gene is TRBJ2-7, the V gene TRBV29-1, with D perhaps matching TRBD1 (6 bases). The germline V gene has CDR1 SQVTM and CDR2 ANQGSEA. V was cut by 4 bases and J by 1 base, with 14 bases left in between. The CDR3 is 14 amino acids. Written as DNA, the CDR3 is TGCAGCGTTGTCGTCAGGGGTTCATCCTACGAGCAGTACTTC. Its translation: CSVVVRGSSYEQYF.

The chain joins TRBV27 to TRBJ2-4; 10 bases map to TRBD1. The J call could be wrong; TRBJ2-7 is a better fit for the DNA end. Germline CDR1 is MNHEY and CDR2 is SMNVEV (reference sequence). CDR3 length equals 16 residues. The CDR3 nucleotides read TGTGCCAGCAGTAAATGGCGGGACAGGGGTACCTACGAGCAGTACTTC. Protein: CASSKWRDRGTYEQYF.

The chain combines TRBV6-5 with TRBJ2-1; D possibly corresponds to TRBD1 (6 bases). Trimming shortened V by 7 bases and J by 9 bases, and 16 bases separated the two germline ends. The CDR3 loop spans 13 amino acids. Per the germline V gene, CDR1 is MNHEY and CDR2 is SVGAGI. The CDR3 nucleotides are TGTGCCAGCAAGCCGGACAGCTTCCTTGAGCAGTTCTTC. It translates to CASKPDSFLEQFF.

The V gene is TRBV12-3 or TRBV12-4, the J gene TRBJ2-1; 10 positions agree with TRBD2. The junction had 10 bases not matched to a gene; V was cut back by 5 bases and J by 0 bases. There are 18 residues in the CDR3. The CDR3 here is CASSLVTSGLSSYNEQFF. CDR3 coding DNA: TGTGCCAGCAGTCTCGTGACTAGCGGGTTAAGCTCCTACAATGAGCAGTTCTTC.

The chain couples TRBV4-1 to TRBJ2-7; 7 nucleotides match TRBD2. The CDR3 covers 15 residues. The germline gives CDR1 MGHRA, CDR2 YSYEKL. Trimming at V came to 1 base and at J to 1 base, leaving 4 bases not matched to a gene. DNA of the CDR3: TGCGCCAGCAGCCAAGCCCCTAGCGGATCCTACGAGCAGTACTTC. This codes for CASSQAPSGSYEQYF.

This clonotype appeared once. The genes are TRBV25-1 and TRBJ2-5; D is perhaps TRBD2 (7 bases). The V end lost 7 bases, the J end lost 4 bases, and 13 bases lay between the germline ends. The CDR3 contains 13 residues. Per the germline V gene, CDR1 is MGHDK and CDR2 is SYGVNS. The CDR3 DNA follows: TGTGCCAGCAAGGGGGGGGCCGGAGAGACCCAGTACTTC. As protein: CASKGGAGETQYF.

Only a few counts were recorded for this clonotype. The chain recombines TRBV29-1 with TRBJ2-2, with 11 bases lining up with TRBD2. The V segment lost 8 bases and the J segment 5 bases; nucleotides outside the gene matches: 4. CDR1 is SQVTM, CDR2 ANQGSEA, per germline. The CDR3 runs 13 residues. The CDR3, as DNA: TGCAGCATCCCTAGCGGGGGGACCGGGGAGCTGTTTTTT. Protein sequence: CSIPSGGTGELFF.

Worth noting for this clonotype: At one end, the junction sequence differs from germline, possibly due to a read error. V is TRBV25-1 and J is TRBJ2-7, with D hard to call. This CDR3 region has 14 residues. CDR1 is MGHDK and CDR2 is SYGVNS in the germline V gene. The CDR3 DNA is TGTGCCAGCAGGGAATCCGCGAGCTCCTACGAGCAGTACTTC. Translation gives CASRESASSYEQYF.

The sample holds a few counts of this clonotype. The chain joins TRBV6-5 to TRBJ2-1, with D possibly being TRBD1 (5 bases). The CDR3 has 15 residues. CDR1 MNHEY and CDR2 SVGAGI come from the germline V gene. V gave up 0 bases and J gave up 5 bases, with 11 bases separating them. The CDR3 is CASSYSTGSNNEQFF. Here the CDR3 DNA reads TGTGCCAGCAGTTACTCTACAGGAAGCAACAATGAGCAGTTCTTC.

Comments on this clonotype: The junction and the germline gene differ at one end; a read error may be behind it. The chain couples TRBV27 to TRBJ2-1; D may be TRBD1 (5 bases). Germline lookup yields CDR1 MNHEY and CDR2 SMNVEV (reference sequence). The CDR3 consists of 14 residues. The CDR3 DNA reads TGTGTCAGCAGTATCCACAGGTCCCTCAATGAGCGGTTCTTC. It specifies CVSSIHRSLNERFF.

J is TRBJ2-3 and V is TRBV13; either TRBD1 or TRBD2 may fit D (5 bases each). Per germline, CDR1 PRHDT and CDR2 FYEKMQ (reference sequence). The CDR3 totals 17 residues. Trimming pared 5 bases from V and 2 bases from J, leaving 20 bases between. CDR3 nucleotide sequence: TGTGCCAGCAGCCCCTGGTCCGGGACGGAGAACACAGATACGCAGTATTTT. It is translated as CASSPWSGTENTDTQYF. The variable domain in full, completed from reference TRBV13 and TRBJ2-3, reads AAGVIQSPRHLIKEKRETATLKCYPIPRHDTVYWYQQGPGQDPQFLISFYEKMQSDKGSIPDRFSAQQFSDYHSELNMSSLELGDSALYFCASSPWSGTENTDTQYFGPGTRLTVL.

As for this clonotype: Sequence at one end of the junction differs from germline and may be a read error. The chain combines TRBV6-2 or TRBV6-3 with TRBJ1-2, with D hard to call. Germline CDR1 and CDR2: MNHEY and SVGEGT. The CDR3 totals 15 residues. This CDR3 is CASSYSARSNYGYTF. The CDR3 bases are TGTGCCAGCAGTTACTCAGCGAGATCTAATTATGGCTACACCTTC.